This TCR beta chain came from a study of T cells in Graves' hyperthyroidism and ophthalmopathy. Clinical symptoms, serum thyroxine and TRAb, thyroid ultrasound and orbital computed tomography were used for the diagnoses. Each 10 ml fresh peripheral blood draw supplied the PBMCs. V lost 4 bases, J lost 2 bases, and 10 bases lay in between. CDR3 length: 14 amino acids. Per the germline V gene, CDR1 is MDHEN and CDR2 is SYDVKM. Researchers amplified the TCR beta CDR3 regions from RNA transcripts. First-round RT-PCR targeting the TCR CDR3 was performed with the HTBI primer set. TCRdb itself ran the multiplex PCR reads through MiXCR, one entry per CDR3 protein. The table lists 400,000 to 600,000 distinct CDR3 sequences, around 16% of them singletons.

Material: blood. The J gene is TRBJ2-3, the V gene TRBV28, with TRBD2 as a possible D gene (5 bases). This receptor was obtained from a woman aged 25 to 39 with Graves' ophthalmopathy. CDR3 sequence (DNA): TGTGCCAGCAGTTCACGGGAATACACAGATACGCAGTATTTT. This codes for CASSSREYTDTQYF. The full variable domain, completed using reference TRBV28 and TRBJ2-3, is DVKVTQSSRYLVKRTGEKVFLECVQDMDHENMFWYRQDPGLGLRLIYFSYDVKMKEKGDIPEGYSVSREKKERFSLILESASTNQTSMYLCASSSREYTDTQYFGPGTRLTVL.